Presented here are 30 T cell receptor beta chains from one specimen sequenced in a study of early T cells in non-severe SARS-CoV-2 infection. TCRdb used MiXCR to reprocess the 5' RACE reads, holding one entry per CDR3 protein. The top ten clones hold approximately 16% of a sample with some 60,000 distinct CDR3 sequences, approximately 9% of them seen once. Sequencing input: whole blood. These TCRs come from an adult who was a healthcare worker with PCR-confirmed SARS-CoV-2 infection or an uninfected control (not recorded which).

This clonotype was found many times. The V gene is TRBV7-2, the J gene TRBJ2-3; 9 nucleotides line up with TRBD2. Germline loops: CDR1 SGHTA, CDR2 FQGNSA. V was pared by 5 bases and J by 5 bases, with 8 bases of the junction left unmatched. The CDR3 is 15 amino acids. The CDR3 loop reads CASSQRLAGRDTQYF. CDR3 sequence (DNA): TGTGCCAGCAGCCAGCGGCTAGCGGGAAGAGATACGCAGTATTTT.

There are many counts of this clonotype. The chain's CDR3 is CSTRNMNTEAFF. The DNA for the CDR3 is TGCAGCACCAGGAACATGAACACTGAAGCTTTCTTT. The chain couples TRBV29-1 to TRBJ1-1; D is ambiguous. V lost 8 bases and J lost 0, with 10 bases in between. Germline values: CDR1 SQVTM, CDR2 ANQGSEA. This CDR3 is 12 amino acids long.

In this sample, this clonotype turned up many times. The V and J genes are TRBV2 and TRBJ2-1; D perhaps matches TRBD2 (6 bases). The ends were cut back, 9 bases at V and 8 bases at J, with 14 bases in the middle. The CDR3 sequence is 12 residues long. Per the germline V gene, CDR1 is SNHLY and CDR2 is FYNNEI. The CDR3: CARRLVVDEQFF. The CDR3 coding sequence is TGTGCCAGAAGACTAGTAGTGGATGAGCAGTTCTTC. Together with reference TRBV2 and TRBJ2-1, the CDR3 gives the full variable domain: EPEVTQTPSHQVTQMGQEVILRCVPISNHLYFYWYRQILGQKVEFLVSFYNNEISEKSEIFDDQFSVERPDGSNFTLKIRSTKLEDSAMYFCARRLVVDEQFFGPGTRLTVL.

The sample holds many counts of this clonotype. The chain has TRBV7-2 and TRBJ2-1; 13 bases agree with TRBD2. Germline V lookup: CDR1 SGHTA, CDR2 FQGNSA. The trim removed 5 bases at V and 7 bases at J, leaving 11 bases unmatched. The CDR3 consists of 17 residues. The CDR3 sequence is CASSIQILAGGPNEQFF. CDR3 coding DNA: TGTGCCAGCAGCATCCAGATACTAGCGGGAGGGCCAAATGAGCAGTTCTTC. Using reference TRBV7-2 and TRBJ2-1 for the parts outside the CDR3, the full variable domain is GAGVSQSPSNKVTEKGKDVELRCDPISGHTALYWYRQSLGQGLEFLIYFQGNSAPDKSGLPSDRFSAERTGGSVSTLTIQRTQQEDSAVYLCASSIQILAGGPNEQFFGPGTRLTVL.

This clonotype was observed a handful of times. The chain links TRBV5-1 to TRBJ2-2; D might be TRBD1 (5 bases). Trimming cost V 0 bases and J 2 bases, with 8 bases left between them. Per the germline V gene, CDR1 is SGHRS and CDR2 is YFSETQ. The CDR3 totals 15 residues. CDR3: CASSLGGSNTGELFF. CDR3 sequence (DNA): TGCGCCAGCAGCTTGGGGGGCAGCAACACCGGGGAGCTGTTTTTT.

This clonotype was seen a handful of times. V and J are TRBV10-3 and TRBJ1-3, with D possibly being TRBD1 (5 bases). The germline CDR1 and CDR2 sequences are ENHRY and SYGVKD. Trimming took 6 bases from V and 1 from J, leaving 10 bases between them. The CDR3 sequence is 14 residues long. The DNA for the CDR3 is TGTGCCATCAGGGTGGACATATCTGGAAACACCATATATTTT. Translated, it gives CAIRVDISGNTIYF.

The chain couples TRBV10-2 to TRBJ2-1, with D unclear. V lost 0 bases and J 6 bases, leaving 6 bases between the germline ends. Germline values: CDR1 WSHSY, CDR2 SAAADI. This CDR3 has 13 amino acids. The CDR3 bases are TGCGCCAGCAGTGAGTCCCGGATCAATGAGCAGTTCTTC. Protein sequence: CASSESRINEQFF.

Many counts were recorded for this clonotype. The chain employs TRBV5-1 and TRBJ2-1; 10 bases are shared with TRBD2. This CDR3 is built from 15 residues. Trimming removed 5 bases from V and 4 bases from J; junction bases left unmatched: 6. Per germline, CDR1 SGHRS and CDR2 YFSETQ. The CDR3 loop is CASSGLLAGYNEQFF. For the CDR3, the DNA is TGCGCCAGCAGTGGTTTACTAGCGGGGTACAATGAGCAGTTCTTC.

This chain uses TRBV6-2 or TRBV6-3 with TRBJ2-7; D gene ambiguous. V shed 2 bases and J shed 1 base, with 15 bases lying between them. Germline lookup yields CDR1 MNHEY and CDR2 SVGEGT. The CDR3 contains 16 residues. The CDR3: CASSYAVVSRSYEQYF. CDR3 in DNA: TGTGCCAGCAGTTACGCCGTTGTCAGCCGGTCCTACGAGCAGTACTTC.

V is TRBV6-2 or TRBV6-3 and J is TRBJ2-1, with TRBD2 as a possible D gene (7 bases). Per the germline V gene, CDR1 is MNHEY and CDR2 is SVGEGT. CDR3 length: 15 amino acids. V was clipped by 0 bases and J by 9 bases, with 15 bases between them. The CDR3 loop is CASSYSGGGVGEQFF. In DNA form, the CDR3 reads TGTGCCAGCAGTTACTCAGGGGGGGGCGTGGGTGAGCAGTTCTTC.

The sample holds a few counts of this clonotype. The rearrangement links TRBV18 to TRBJ2-5; no reliable D call. The germline V gene encodes CDR1 KGHSH and CDR2 LQKENI. The CDR3 runs 12 residues. V lost 1 base and J 5 bases, leaving 5 bases between the germline ends. The CDR3: CASSPLVETQYF. The CDR3 DNA is TGTGCCAGCTCACCACTGGTTGAGACCCAGTACTTC.

The table lists this clonotype with many counts. The gene calls are TRBV5-6 and TRBJ2-4, with 15 bases aligning to TRBD2. This CDR3 has 19 residues. V was pared by 4 bases and J by 1 base, with 9 bases of the junction left unmatched. CDR1 and CDR2 (germline): SGHDT, YYEEEE. In nucleotides, the CDR3 is TGTGCCAGCAGCCCAAGGACTAGCGGGAGGGCTTTGGCCAAAAACATTCAGTACTTC. This gives the protein CASSPRTSGRALAKNIQYF.

J is TRBJ1-1 and V is TRBV12-3 or TRBV12-4; the D is unclear. The CDR3 runs to 11 residues. Deletions cut 6 bases from V and 6 bases from J, with 8 bases between. CDR3 DNA: TGTGCCAGCAGAGTGGGCCCTGAAGCTTTCTTT. Translation gives CASRVGPEAFF.

This clonotype was seen a few times. V gene TRBV18 combines with J gene TRBJ2-4, with 10 bases matching TRBD2. V lost 0 bases to trimming and J lost 0 bases; unmatched junction nucleotides: 2. CDR3 length equals 17 residues. Germline V gives CDR1 KGHSH, CDR2 LQKENI. The CDR3 reads CASSPPSSGRAKNIQYF. CDR3 DNA sequence: TGTGCCAGCTCACCACCGTCTAGCGGGAGAGCCAAAAACATTCAGTACTTC. Combining the CDR3 with reference TRBV18 and TRBJ2-4 gives the whole variable domain NAGVMQNPRHLVRRRGQEARLRCSPMKGHSHVYWYRQLPEEGLKFMVYLQKENIIDESGMPKERFSAEFPKEGPSILRIQQVVRGDSAAYFCASSPPSSGRAKNIQYFGAGTRLSVL.

This clonotype was observed a handful of times. The rearrangement links TRBV11-2 to TRBJ1-2; TRBD1 matches at 10 bases. CDR1 is SGHAT, CDR2 FQNNGV, per germline. The CDR3 contains 16 residues. The trim removed 1 base at V and 6 bases at J, leaving 8 bases unmatched. CDR3 DNA sequence: TGTGCCAGCAGCTTAGTGGCGACAGGGGGCAGAAATGGCTACACCTTC. This encodes CASSLVATGGRNGYTF.

The chain uses TRBV24-1 and TRBJ2-1, with D tentatively TRBD1 (7 bases). Trimming took off 5 bases at V and 2 bases at J, with 12 bases between the two ends. CDR1 is KGHDR and CDR2 is SFDVKD in the germline V gene. The CDR3 has 15 residues. The DNA for the CDR3 is TGTGCCACCAGTGTGGCAGGGGGGACCTACAATGAGCAGTTCTTC. Amino acid sequence: CATSVAGGTYNEQFF.

This clonotype was counted only a few times. This chain connects TRBV6-5 to TRBJ2-7; 10 bases are shared with TRBD2. Trimming took 6 bases from V and 0 from J; bases not matched to a gene: 14. This CDR3 is 18 amino acids long. CDR1 and CDR2 (germline): MNHEY, SVGAGI. Here the CDR3 reads CASSQRASGSPPSYEQYF. In DNA form, the CDR3 reads TGTGCCAGCAGCCAACGCGCTAGCGGGAGCCCCCCCTCCTACGAGCAGTACTTC.

This sequence joins TRBV20-1 and TRBJ2-5; 13 nucleotides agree with TRBD2. This CDR3 region has 18 residues. Germline V gene lookup returns CDR1 DFQATT and CDR2 SNEGSKA (reference sequence). The V segment lost 1 base and the J segment 4 bases; nucleotides outside the gene matches: 12. CDR3 nucleotides: TGCAGTGCTAGAGCCCGGGAGGAAAGACTAGCGGGAGGAGAGACCCAGTACTTC. It encodes CSARAREERLAGGETQYF.

This CDR3 is CASGSSSDTDTQYF. In DNA form, the CDR3 reads TGTGCCAGCGGCTCTTCCTCGGACACAGATACGCAGTATTTT. V is TRBV6-1 and J is TRBJ2-3; D gene ambiguous. CDR3 length equals 14 residues. The V end was cut by 8 bases, the J end by 2 bases, with 14 bases between. CDR1 is MNHNS, CDR2 SASEGT, per germline.

This clonotype has ten or more counts. The chain carries TRBV6-5 and TRBJ2-2, with D possibly being TRBD1 (5 bases). Trimming removed 2 bases from V and 0 bases from J, with 13 bases in between. Germline V gene data show CDR1 as MNHEY and CDR2 as SVGAGI. The CDR3 sequence is 17 residues long. The CDR3 nucleotides are TGTGCCAGCAGTTACATGGTCCCAGGGCCGAACACCGGGGAGCTGTTTTTT. It specifies CASSYMVPGPNTGELFF.

This clonotype appeared many times. The V and J genes are TRBV7-9 and TRBJ2-5, with D uncertain. This CDR3 is 12 amino acids long. Deletions cut 4 bases from V and 9 bases from J, with 12 bases between. The germline gives CDR1 SEHNR, CDR2 FQNEAQ (reference sequence). The DNA of the CDR3 is TGTGCCAGCAGCTCAGGCTACTTGGCCCAGTACTTC. Its translation: CASSSGYLAQYF.

V and J are TRBV6-5 and TRBJ2-1; 7 bases line up with TRBD1. The J call may be incorrect, as the DNA end agrees better with TRBJ2-7. The CDR3 is 17 amino acids. Germline V gene data show CDR1 as MNHEY and CDR2 as SVGAGI. The CDR3 nucleotides read TGTGCCAGCAGTTTAATCTGGACAGGCCTCACCTACAATGAGCAGTACTTC. Its translation: CASSLIWTGLTYNEQYF.

V and J are TRBV25-1 and TRBJ2-7, with TRBD2 matching 7 bases. This CDR3 is 13 amino acids long. The ends lost 7 bases at V and 6 bases at J; junction bases unmatched: 9. Germline V gene lookup returns CDR1 MGHDK and CDR2 SYGVNS. Written as DNA, the CDR3 is TGTGCCAGCACCCCGGGAGGCTCCCGCGAGCAGTACTTC. Residues: CASTPGGSREQYF.

At least ten counts were recorded for this clonotype. The chain uses TRBV2 and TRBJ1-2; 10 positions agree with TRBD1. The germline gives CDR1 SNHLY, CDR2 FYNNEI. This CDR3 has 16 residues. The V gene end was trimmed by 8 bases and the J gene end by 4 bases; junction bases not matched to a gene: 13. CDR3 bases: TGTGCCAGCCCGGGACAGGGGCTCCGGGGACTCTATGGCTACACCTTC. Amino acids: CASPGQGLRGLYGYTF. Variable domain in full (rest from reference TRBV2 and TRBJ1-2): EPEVTQTPSHQVTQMGQEVILRCVPISNHLYFYWYRQILGQKVEFLVSFYNNEISEKSEIFDDQFSVERPDGSNFTLKIRSTKLEDSAMYFCASPGQGLRGLYGYTFGSGTRLTVV.

The V call is TRBV20-1, the J call TRBJ1-6, with 9 bases lining up with TRBD1. The CDR3 loop spans 13 amino acids. In germline, CDR1 is DFQATT, CDR2 SNEGSKA (reference sequence). Germline trimming cut 5 bases from V and 9 bases from J; bases unmatched to any gene: 5. CDR3 sequence reads: CSARRDRASPLHF. In DNA form, the CDR3 reads TGCAGTGCTCGACGGGACAGGGCTTCACCCCTCCACTTT.

This clonotype was observed at least ten times. This rearrangement joins TRBV9 to TRBJ2-6; tentative D call: TRBD1 (5 bases). The V and J ends lost 4 bases and 3 bases respectively, with 11 bases between them. Germline CDR1 reads SGDLS; CDR2 reads YYNGEE. This CDR3 is built from 15 residues. DNA of the CDR3: TGTGCCAGCAGCCCTCAGGGTGTTGGGGCCAACGTCCTGACTTTC. Protein sequence: CASSPQGVGANVLTF. The complete variable domain, with remaining parts taken from reference TRBV9 and TRBJ2-6, reads DSGVTQTPKHLITATGQRVTLRCSPRSGDLSVYWYQQSLDQGLQFLIQYYNGEERAKGNILERFSAQQFPDLHSELNLSSLELGDSALYFCASSPQGVGANVLTFGAGSRLTVL.

This clonotype was seen more than once but under ten times. V is TRBV27 and J is TRBJ1-4; tentatively, D is TRBD1 (5 bases). CDR1 is MNHEY, CDR2 SMNVEV, per germline (reference sequence). V lost 5 bases and J lost 5, with 15 bases in between. This CDR3 has 15 residues. CDR3: CASSPRAGRNEKLFF. DNA for the CDR3: TGTGCCAGCAGTCCCCGGGCAGGGAGAAATGAAAAACTGTTTTTT. The full variable domain, in which reference TRBV27 and TRBJ1-4 provide the parts outside the CDR3, is EAQVTQNPRYLITVTGKKLTVTCSQNMNHEYMSWYRQDPGLGLRQIYYSMNVEVTDKGDVPEGYKVSRKEKRNFPLILESPSPNQTSLYFCASSPRAGRNEKLFFGSGTQLSVL.

This clonotype was seen repeatedly, ten times or more. The chain uses TRBV5-4 and TRBJ2-1; D unclear. The V end was cut by 4 bases, the J end by 4 bases, with 9 bases between. This CDR3 has 13 residues. Per the germline V gene, CDR1 is SGHNT and CDR2 is YYREEE (reference sequence). The CDR3 nucleotides are TGTGCCAGCAGCGAGGATCCTTACAATGAGCAGTTCTTC. Encoded protein: CASSEDPYNEQFF. The variable domain in full, with the rest retrieved from reference TRBV5-4 and TRBJ2-1, is ETGVTQSPTHLIKTRGQQVTLRCSSQSGHNTVSWYQQALGQGPQFIFQYYREEENGRGNFPPRFSGLQFPNYSSELNVNALELDDSALYLCASSEDPYNEQFFGPGTRLTVL.

V gene TRBV18 combines with J gene TRBJ2-1, with D possibly TRBD2 on 5 matching bases. The ends were cut back, 0 bases at V and 10 bases at J, with 19 bases in the middle. Germline-derived CDR1 and CDR2 are KGHSH and LQKENI. The length of the CDR3 is 16 residues. For the CDR3, the DNA is TGTGCCAGCTCACCACCGGGAGTCACTCAAGGCAGGGAGCAGTTCTTC. Translated: CASSPPGVTQGREQFF.

This clonotype was counted at least ten times. The V and J genes are TRBV4-1 and TRBJ2-2, with 12 positions matching TRBD1. Trimming took 4 bases from V and 5 from J; bases not matched to a gene: 5. Germline CDR1 and CDR2: MGHRA and YSYEKL. The CDR3 covers 16 residues. The CDR3 loop is CASSRGQGAVTGELFF. The CDR3 DNA reads TGCGCCAGCAGCCGGGGACAGGGGGCAGTGACCGGGGAGCTGTTTTTT.